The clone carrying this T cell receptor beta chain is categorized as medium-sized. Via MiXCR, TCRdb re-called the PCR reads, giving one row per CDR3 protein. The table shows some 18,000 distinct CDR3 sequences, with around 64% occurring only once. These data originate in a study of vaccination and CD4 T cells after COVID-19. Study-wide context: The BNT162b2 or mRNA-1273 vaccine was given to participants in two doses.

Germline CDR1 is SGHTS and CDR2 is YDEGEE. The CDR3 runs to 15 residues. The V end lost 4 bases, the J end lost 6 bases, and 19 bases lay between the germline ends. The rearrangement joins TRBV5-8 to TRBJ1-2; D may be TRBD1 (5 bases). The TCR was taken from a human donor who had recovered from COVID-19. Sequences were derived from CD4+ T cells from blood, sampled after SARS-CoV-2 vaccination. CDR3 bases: TGTGCCAGCAGCGGTACCCAGGGTGAGGTTGATGGCTACACCTTC. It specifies CASSGTQGEVDGYTF.